This T cell receptor beta chain was captured by sequencing in a study of response to subunit inactivated influenza vaccine. Study-level findings and limits: There was a suggestion from the authors that each seasonal influenza vaccination recruits few new T cells.

Each CDR3 protein gets one entry after TCRdb re-called the RT-PCR reads with MiXCR. The sample includes around 580,000 distinct CDR3 sequences, 12% to 15% seen only once; the top ten take around 10%. V was pared by 5 bases and J by 7 bases, with 23 bases between. The CDR3 consists of 16 residues. Germline-derived CDR1 and CDR2 are MDHEN and SYDVKM. This clonotype has at least ten counts. The antigen is undetermined. The TCR sequence derives from a man aged 50 or older who received an inactivated influenza vaccine. V and J are TRBV28 and TRBJ2-5, with D unclear. The sequenced sample was PBMCs from blood, obtained 11 to 12 days after vaccination. CDR3 DNA sequence: TGTGCCAGCAGTCCCATTAACCCAAAGGGAATGATGACCCAGTACTTC. This translates into CASSPINPKGMMTQYF.